The T cell receptor beta chain described here comes from a study of T cell responses to AZD1222 COVID-19 vaccine. About the research overall: Timing groups of about 4 and about 12 weeks for second doses were pooled.

Whole-study findings and limits: White British donors predominated, females outnumbered males, and clonal diversity was possibly underestimated. Samples come after the peak T cell response, not at day 14.

Generated by immunoSEQ multiplex PCR, the TCRdb table keeps only in-frame clones and is missing some. The table records over 130,000 clones, around 93% of them present only once. Germline CDR1 and CDR2: MGHRA and YSYEKL. V was pared by 1 base and J by 3 bases, with 13 bases between. CDR3 length: 15 residues. Concerning this clone itself: Its antigen remains unknown.

Sequenced material: peripheral blood, taken on day 0 of AZD1222 vaccination. The source is an adult in good health. The rearrangement links TRBV4-1 to TRBJ2-7; D possibly corresponds to TRBD1 (5 bases). The CDR3: CASSQALAGIYEQYF. The CDR3 DNA follows: TGCGCCAGCAGCCAAGCCCTCGCAGGGATCTACGAGCAGTACTTC.